This T cell receptor (beta chain) was identified during a study of Tregs in tolerant kidney transplant recipients (dated by TCRdb to 2018 to 2020). Study-wide context: The study applied TCRbeta sequencing to find donor-specific regulatory T cells before combined kidney and bone marrow transplantation and then followed those same cells after transplant.

The CDR3, from cysteine to phenylalanine, totals 13 residues. Of the read, only the CDR3 DNA is kept; its 39 bases are in frame from base 1. V loses 3 bases at its end and J loses 4 bases; junction bases beyond the gene matches: 3. In the germline V gene (reference sequence), CDR1 corresponds to MNHEY and CDR2 to SMNVEV. For TCRbeta CDR3 sequencing, genomic DNA was extracted from sorted cells using the QIAGEN DNeasy Blood and Tissue Kit. High-throughput TCRbeta CDR3 sequencing, which included PCR amplification with bias correction and internal controls, was done commercially through immunoSEQ. In the source study's methods: A unique productive TCRbeta sequence was defined by the CDR3 nucleotide sequence when primers matched, and otherwise by the CDR3 amino acid sequence together with the Vbeta and Jbeta genes. To correct for sorting error, sequences found in more than one sorted population at a frequency ratio of 2:1 or less were discarded, and the remaining shared sequences were assigned to the population with the higher frequency. Donor-reactive sequences were defined as at least 5-fold expanded in CFSE-low cells versus unstimulated cells, with frequency of at least 0.01% in CFSE-low cells. Repertoire divergence was quantified by Jensen-Shannon divergence calculated from the top 100 TCRbeta sequences ranked by frequency. When a sample had multiple sequencing runs, each run was corrected for sorting error separately and the runs were then pooled. In its TCRdb copy, this immuneACCESS table keeps in-frame sequences only and misses some clones. Where compared with another copy, unresolved V genes explain less than half of these, and the others have no known cause. That table supplies the V and J calls and clone size; D and trimming were determined from the DNA. The sample table records roughly 50,000 clones; approximately 89% of these occur just once. Of the sample, 15% to 17% is held by the ten largest clones.

Related donors were used in the transplants with nonmyeloablative bone marrow transplantation, and mixed chimerism was transient in the human trials. Thawed PBMCs were FACS-sorted into unstimulated Tregs (CD4+CD25+CD127-), CD4+ non-Tregs (CD4+CD25-), CD4 cells and CD8 cells. Several combined kidney and bone marrow transplant recipients from the ITN036ST trial were included as patients, and samples were available only from these trial subjects. Healthy control blood was processed to PBMCs with a Ficoll density gradient and then cryopreserved, whereas patient PBMCs were collected both before and after transplant. On this clone itself: This clone's antigen is unknown. Base qualities are not provided; no much larger clone lies one nucleotide away.

What the work shows at the level of the full study, not this receptor alone: Biological reproducibility was not directly assessed, although technical replication error appeared to be minimal. The study was limited by small patient numbers, and the findings need validation in larger populations and under other immunosuppression protocols. Donor-specific Treg expansion exceeded global Treg expansion in tolerant patients, suggesting antigen-driven rather than nonspecific expansion. Expanding Tregs with activated donor B cells appeared to identify the most biologically relevant and donor-specific TCRbeta repertoire. Because the PCR primers were changed over time for some patients, nucleotide-level comparison could not be performed across the samples from those patients.

This receptor was obtained from a human patient who received a combined kidney and bone marrow transplant. After a transplant, some T cells may have been passed on by the graft donor. The receptor chain draws on TRBV27 and TRBJ2-7; 7 of the junction bases match TRBD2. The starting material was CD8+ T cells from blood (PBMCs), obtained 12 months after the transplant. The bases are TGTGCCAGCAGTTTTAGGGGAGGGTACGAGCAGTACTTC. Its coded protein is CASSFRGGYEQYF.